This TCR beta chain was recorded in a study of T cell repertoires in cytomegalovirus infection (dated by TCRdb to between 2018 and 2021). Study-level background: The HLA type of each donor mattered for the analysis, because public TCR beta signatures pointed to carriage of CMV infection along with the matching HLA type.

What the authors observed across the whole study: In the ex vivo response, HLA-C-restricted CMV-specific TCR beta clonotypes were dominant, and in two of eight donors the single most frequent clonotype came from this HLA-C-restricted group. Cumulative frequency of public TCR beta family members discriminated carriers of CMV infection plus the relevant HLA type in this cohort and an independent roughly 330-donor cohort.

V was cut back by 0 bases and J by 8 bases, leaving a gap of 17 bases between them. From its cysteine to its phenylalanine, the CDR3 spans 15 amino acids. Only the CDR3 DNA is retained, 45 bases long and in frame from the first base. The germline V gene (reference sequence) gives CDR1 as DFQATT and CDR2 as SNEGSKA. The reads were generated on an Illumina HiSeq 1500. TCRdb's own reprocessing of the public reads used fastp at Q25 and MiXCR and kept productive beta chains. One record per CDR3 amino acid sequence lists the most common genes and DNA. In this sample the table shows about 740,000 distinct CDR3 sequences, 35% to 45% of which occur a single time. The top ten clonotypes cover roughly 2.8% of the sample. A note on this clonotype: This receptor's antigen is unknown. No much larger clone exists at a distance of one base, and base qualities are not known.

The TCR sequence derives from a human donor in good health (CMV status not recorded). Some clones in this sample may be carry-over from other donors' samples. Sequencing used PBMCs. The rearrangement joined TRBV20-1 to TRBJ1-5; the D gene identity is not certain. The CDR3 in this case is CSARDDITAGKPQHF. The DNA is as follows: TGCAGTGCTAGAGATGATATAACTGCCGGGAAGCCCCAGCATTTT.